The table lists the clone carrying this T cell receptor beta chain with many counts. No antigen is known for it. A single record per CDR3 protein comes from TCRdb applying MiXCR to the 5' RACE reads. The sample shows around 310,000 distinct CDR3 sequences, approximately 4.3% of them seen only once. The data were taken from a study of T cells after yellow fever vaccination. Broader study findings: Researchers cautioned that FACS-sorted repertoires could harbor abundant clonotypes contaminating from the bulk population.

Sequences were derived from PBMCs, sampled 15 days after the yellow fever booster vaccination. This sequence originates from a man aged 18 to 30 who received the YFV17D yellow fever vaccine.

The CDR3: CASSPTGRNSPLHF. CDR3 DNA: TGTGCCAGCAGCCCGACAGGACGCAATTCACCCCTCCACTTT. This sequence joins TRBV7-6 and TRBJ1-6; D perhaps matches TRBD1 (6 bases). Trimming took 5 bases from V and 7 from J, leaving 12 bases between them. The CDR3 has 14 residues. The germline gives CDR1 SGHVS, CDR2 FNYEAQ.